The 18 T cell receptor beta chains reported below all come from one sample, sequenced in a study of post-analysis software for immune sequencing data. Study-wide results and limits: TRBV segments more frequent in patients than in controls numbered several and included TRBV5-6, TRBV5-1 and TRBV20-1.

These receptors have no identified antigens. Libraries were made from TCR beta cDNA, and they carried unique molecular identifiers. Each CDR3 protein gets one entry after TCRdb re-called the PCR reads with MiXCR. The sample has 250,000 to 300,000 distinct CDR3 sequences; 30% to 45% are singletons. Material: blood. The receptor set was obtained from a girl aged 10 to 17 with multiple sclerosis.

This clonotype was observed many times. The chain combines TRBV12-3 or TRBV12-4 with TRBJ2-1, with D uncertain. The CDR3 length is 14 residues. V was clipped by 4 bases and J by 1 base, with 8 bases between them. In DNA form, the CDR3 reads TGTGCCAGCAGTTGGATGGGGTCCTACAATGAGCAGTTCTTC. Translated, it gives CASSWMGSYNEQFF.

There are many counts of this clonotype. The chain combines TRBV25-1 with TRBJ2-5; TRBD1 matches at 7 bases. CDR1 is MGHDK, CDR2 SYGVNS, per germline. This CDR3 is built from 16 residues. V lost 4 bases to trimming and J lost 5 bases; unmatched junction nucleotides: 13. CDR3 coding DNA: TGTGCCAGCAGTGGTACCCTCAGGGGGTCTAGGGAGACCCAGTACTTC. Translated: CASSGTLRGSRETQYF.

This clonotype was counted ten times or more. The V and J genes are TRBV20-1 and TRBJ1-5; the D gene is possibly TRBD1 (6 bases). The length of the CDR3 is 15 residues. The V gene lost 3 bases and the J gene lost 2 bases, with 14 bases spanning the gap. Per germline, CDR1 DFQATT and CDR2 SNEGSKA (reference sequence). The CDR3 bases are TGCAGTGCTAGGGGGGAGGGGGACGGCAATCAGCCCCAGCATTTT. Translated, it gives CSARGEGDGNQPQHF.

This clonotype was counted ten times or more. This chain uses TRBV6-2 or TRBV6-3 with TRBJ2-1; TRBD1 aligns across 8 bases. This CDR3 has 15 residues. With V trimmed by 7 bases and J by 4 bases, 9 bases remained unmatched. Germline CDR1 and CDR2: MNHEY and SVGEGT. CDR3 coding DNA: TGTGCCAGCAACAAGGACAGGGCCTATTACAATGAGCAGTTCTTC. Protein sequence: CASNKDRAYYNEQFF.

At least ten counts were recorded for this clonotype. The rearrangement joins TRBV3-1 to TRBJ2-5, with D possibly being TRBD1 or TRBD2 (5 bases each). Germline CDR1 is LGHDT and CDR2 is YNNKEL (reference sequence). V was clipped by 0 bases and J by 2 bases, with 16 bases between them. This CDR3 contains 17 residues. CDR3 region: CASSQDRGAATQETQYF. Here the CDR3 DNA reads TGTGCCAGCAGCCAAGATAGGGGAGCGGCCACACAAGAGACCCAGTACTTC.

The chain employs TRBV20-1 and TRBJ1-2; 9 nucleotides agree with TRBD1. The CDR3 spans 13 residues. Germline assignment: CDR1 DFQATT and CDR2 SNEGSKA (reference sequence). The V gene end was trimmed by 6 bases and the J gene end by 5 bases; junction bases not matched to a gene: 7. The CDR3 region has the DNA TGCAGTGCCTGGGTGGACAGGGGATATGGCTACACCTTC. Translation gives CSAWVDRGYGYTF.

This clonotype was detected only a few times. A much larger clonotype is one base distant, so this may be a read error. The rearrangement joins TRBV7-2 to TRBJ2-1, with D perhaps TRBD1 or TRBD2 (6 bases each). With 6 bases removed from V and 9 bases from J, the gap between germline ends came to 24 bases. CDR3 length: 16 amino acids. Germline CDR1 SGHTA, CDR2 FQGNSA. In DNA form, the CDR3 reads TGTGCCAGCAGATTCAAGGTGATACAAGGGGGAGGTGAGCAGTTCTTC. Translation: CASRFKVIQGGGEQFF.

Turning to this clonotype: This may arise from a read error, as a much more abundant clone is one base away. The V call is TRBV28, the J call TRBJ1-2; tentative D call: TRBD1 (5 bases). V was cut by 2 bases and J by 8 bases, with 15 bases left in between. CDR1 and CDR2 (germline): MDHEN, SYDVKM. CDR3 length: 14 amino acids. DNA of the CDR3: TGTGCCAGCAGTTTAGACAGTGCCGGTAGCGGCTACACCTTC. Protein product: CASSLDSAGSGYTF.

This clonotype has a single count. The CDR3: CASRLSRRTARISYEQYF. CDR3 DNA sequence: TGTGCCAGCAGGCTCTCCCGTCGGACAGCCCGGATCTCCTACGAGCAGTACTTC. The rearrangement uses TRBV6-8 and TRBJ2-7; possibly TRBD1 for D (6 bases). CDR3 length: 18 amino acids. Between the trimmed V and J ends, which lost 6 bases and 0 bases, there was a span of 24 bases. The germline V gene has CDR1 MNHGY and CDR2 SAAAGT.

This clonotype has ten or more counts. J is TRBJ2-1 and V is TRBV10-3; maybe TRBD2 (6 bases). Germline V gene lookup returns CDR1 ENHRY and CDR2 SYGVKD. This CDR3 has 15 residues. The ends were cut back, 6 bases at V and 0 bases at J, with 12 bases in the middle. The CDR3 protein is CAIRPDGGSYNEQFF. In DNA form, the CDR3 reads TGTGCCATCAGACCTGACGGGGGCTCCTACAATGAGCAGTTCTTC.

Regarding this clonotype: A read error may be the cause here, since a much bigger clone is one base away. The chain joins TRBV20-1 to TRBJ1-5; the D is unclear. The germline V gene encodes CDR1 DFQATT and CDR2 SNEGSKA (reference sequence). The CDR3 totals 13 residues. V lost 3 bases, J lost 3 bases, and 9 bases lay in between. DNA for the CDR3: TGCAGTGCTAGTGATTTCGACAATCAGCCCCAGCATTTT. Its translation: CSASDFDNQPQHF.

This clonotype was counted many times. The rearrangement uses TRBV12-3 or TRBV12-4 and TRBJ1-5; tentatively, D is TRBD1 (5 bases). The ends were cut back, 10 bases at V and 3 bases at J, with 19 bases in the middle. This CDR3 has 15 amino acids. The CDR3 loop is CATGPSGPNNQPQHF. The CDR3 DNA sequence: TGTGCCACTGGGCCCTCGGGGCCTAACAATCAGCCCCAGCATTTT.

A word on this clonotype: This sequence may be a read error, since a much larger clone differs from it by one base. The V call is TRBV20-1, the J call TRBJ2-1, with 12 nucleotides matching TRBD2. The ends lost 8 bases at V and 1 base at J; junction bases unmatched: 12. The CDR3 has 17 residues. Germline CDR1 reads DFQATT; CDR2 reads SNEGSKA (reference sequence). CDR3 in DNA: TGCAGTACTCTCGGACTAGCGGGGCGGAGGTCCTACAATGAGCAGTTCTTC. Translating it yields CSTLGLAGRRSYNEQFF.

The CDR3 protein is CASSLPGGGETQYF. CDR3 in DNA: TGTGCCAGCAGCTTGCCAGGGGGCGGAGAGACCCAGTACTTC. The genes are TRBV5-6 and TRBJ2-5; 8 bases are a match to TRBD1. With 1 base clipped from V and 4 bases from J, the junction kept 3 bases outside the gene matches. This CDR3 region has 14 residues. Per germline, CDR1 SGHDT and CDR2 YYEEEE.

This clonotype was counted only a few times. V is TRBV28 and J is TRBJ2-5; 10 positions match TRBD1. Trimming cost V 6 bases and J 4 bases; bases outside gene matches: 11. Germline CDR1 and CDR2: MDHEN and SYDVKM. The CDR3 runs to 16 residues. CDR3 nucleotide sequence: TGTGCCAGCAGGCCTCCCGGGACAGGGGCCTTAGAGACCCAGTACTTC. Amino acids: CASRPPGTGALETQYF.

This clonotype was observed a handful of times. The rearrangement joins TRBV7-9 to TRBJ1-4; the D gene is possibly TRBD1 (5 bases). Germline V gives CDR1 SEHNR, CDR2 FQNEAQ (reference sequence). The length of the CDR3 is 14 residues. V was cut by 3 bases and J by 8 bases, with 13 bases left in between. This CDR3 is CASSFRQGWEKLFF. In nucleotides, the CDR3 is TGTGCCAGCAGCTTTCGGCAGGGCTGGGAAAAACTGTTTTTT.

As for this clonotype: A much larger clonotype is one base distant, so this may be a read error. This chain joins TRBV20-1 and TRBJ2-1, with TRBD2 identical over 13 bases. CDR1 is DFQATT, CDR2 SNEGSKA, per germline (reference sequence). The CDR3 totals 15 residues. The chain's CDR3 is CNASRTSGSYNEQFF. The CDR3 nucleotides are TGCAATGCCTCCCGGACTAGCGGGAGCTACAATGAGCAGTTCTTC.

There are many counts of this clonotype. The V call is TRBV4-1, the J call TRBJ2-5; D not certain. CDR3 length: 16 residues. Germline-derived CDR1 and CDR2 are MGHRA and YSYEKL. Between the trimmed V and J ends, which lost 0 bases and 4 bases, there was a span of 15 bases. As DNA, the CDR3 is TGCGCCAGCAGCCAAGATCAGCTGGGCGTTCGAGAGACCCAGTACTTC. Its translation: CASSQDQLGVRETQYF.